This TCR beta chain was retrieved from a study of T cell repertoires in cytomegalovirus infection. This clonotype has a count of ten or more. TCRdb re-derived calls from the reads in MiXCR, one entry per CDR3 protein. The data contain a few hundred thousand distinct CDR3 sequences, about a sixth of them singletons. Material for sequencing was PBMCs. This receptor was obtained from a human donor in good health (CMV status not recorded). Some clones in this sample may be carry-over from other donors' samples.

Here the CDR3 DNA reads TGTGCCAGCAGCCTCCAAAACCGGACAGGGGGCTACGAGCAGTACTTC. Translation: CASSLQNRTGGYEQYF. The V and J genes are TRBV7-6 and TRBJ2-7; 10 bases align to TRBD1. CDR3 size: 16 residues. CDR1 is SGHVS and CDR2 is FNYEAQ in the germline V gene. The V gene end was trimmed by 5 bases and the J gene end by 3 bases; junction bases not matched to a gene: 10.